These 30 T cell receptor beta chains were all obtained from the same sample, sequenced in a study of OX40 agonist ivuxolimab in advanced cancers. Repertoires were generated with immunoSEQ multiplex PCR, while TCRdb's copy carries only in-frame clones and drops some. The sample has 70,000 or so clones; 87% are singletons. Sequenced here: CD4+ or CD8+ T cells sorted from blood, sampled in a trial of the OX40 agonist ivuxolimab. These receptors were collected from an adult with an advanced solid tumor such as melanoma, head and neck, liver or kidney cancer.

This chain links TRBV7-2 with TRBJ2-1, with unresolved D. The CDR3 has 15 amino acids. Germline V gene data show CDR1 as SGHTA and CDR2 as FQGNSA. V was trimmed by 5 bases and J by 1 base, leaving 12 bases between them. The CDR3 DNA reads as TGTGCCAGCAGCCTTTGGGCACTATCCTACAATGAGCAGTTCTTC. Translated, it gives CASSLWALSYNEQFF.

The chain couples TRBV2 to TRBJ2-6; the D gene is possibly TRBD2 (5 bases). CDR3 length equals 17 residues. Per the germline V gene, CDR1 is SNHLY and CDR2 is FYNNEI. V shed 1 base and J shed 4 bases, with 14 bases lying between them. The chain's CDR3 is CASSEDLRASGANVLTF. CDR3 DNA: TGTGCCAGCAGTGAAGATTTGAGGGCTTCCGGGGCCAACGTCCTGACTTTC.

The J gene is TRBJ2-1, the V gene TRBV5-1; 7 nucleotides align to TRBD2. The CDR3 sequence is 16 residues long. J was trimmed by 10 bases and V by 4 bases; bases with no gene match: 17. The germline V gene encodes CDR1 SGHRS and CDR2 YFSETQ. The CDR3 nucleotides read TGCGCCAGCAGCGCGGAGACGGGGCGGGGCGGGGGAGAGCAGTTCTTC. Its protein is CASSAETGRGGGEQFF.

V is TRBV6-1 and J is TRBJ1-2, with TRBD1 as a possible D gene (5 bases). V was trimmed by 7 bases and J by 2 bases, leaving 14 bases between them. This CDR3 has 14 amino acids. Germline V gene sequence: CDR1 MNHNS, CDR2 SASEGT. Here the CDR3 reads CASIEPGSNYGYTF. In DNA, the CDR3 is TGTGCCAGCATCGAACCAGGGTCAAACTATGGCTACACCTTC.

The CDR3 DNA sequence: TGTGCCAGCAGGGGGCAAGCGATGTCATCCAATGAGCAGTTCTTC. Translating gives CASRGQAMSSNEQFF. The rearrangement joins TRBV28 to TRBJ2-1; a weak D match, TRBD1 (5 bases). Germline CDR1 and CDR2: MDHEN and SYDVKM. V lost 6 bases, J lost 6 bases, and 18 bases lay in between. This CDR3 is 15 amino acids long.

V is TRBV6-5 and J is TRBJ2-2; TRBD1 agrees at 9 bases. This CDR3 is 15 amino acids long. Trimming at V came to 5 bases and at J to 4 bases, leaving 5 bases not matched to a gene. Per germline, CDR1 MNHEY and CDR2 SVGAGI. This CDR3 is CASSLSDRGTGELFF. The CDR3 nucleotides read TGTGCCAGCAGTCTATCGGACAGGGGCACCGGGGAGCTGTTTTTT.

V gene TRBV7-6 combines with J gene TRBJ2-7; D is possibly TRBD2 (5 bases). CDR1 and CDR2 from the germline V gene are SGHVS and FNYEAQ. Trimming stripped 4 bases from V and 0 bases from J, with 13 bases between. The length of the CDR3 is 15 residues. This CDR3 is CASSSFSGDSYEQYF. The DNA for the CDR3 is TGTGCCAGCAGCTCATTCTCCGGGGACTCCTACGAGCAGTACTTC.

The chain couples TRBV5-1 to TRBJ2-2, with a possible D match to TRBD1 (6 bases). The length of the CDR3 is 14 residues. From germline, CDR1 is SGHRS and CDR2 YFSETQ. Trimming took 1 base from V and 7 from J, leaving 11 bases between them. CDR3 coding DNA: TGCGCCAGCAGCTTGTACAGGGCTAGCGGGGAGCTGTTTTTT. Its protein product is CASSLYRASGELFF.

The rearrangement joins TRBV6-6 to TRBJ2-7, with D possibly being TRBD2 (5 bases). The CDR3 sequence is 13 residues long. V shed 5 bases and J shed 3 bases, with 11 bases lying between them. CDR1 MNHNY and CDR2 SVGAGI come from the germline V gene (reference sequence). CDR3 DNA sequence: TGTGCCAGCAGTCCCTCCGGGGACTACGAGCAGTACTTC. Translation gives CASSPSGDYEQYF.

The chain is built from TRBV6-6 and TRBJ2-5, with TRBD2 matching over 11 bases. Germline V gene sequence: CDR1 MNHNY, CDR2 SVGAGI (reference sequence). The CDR3 contains 13 residues. V lost 11 bases to trimming and J lost 2 bases; unmatched junction nucleotides: 4. The CDR3 sequence: CAVRLAGQETQYF. CDR3 nucleotides: TGTGCCGTCCGACTAGCGGGACAAGAGACCCAGTACTTC.

V usage is TRBV28 and J usage is TRBJ1-1; the match to TRBD1 covers 7 bases. The CDR3 runs to 11 residues. Germline V gives CDR1 MDHEN, CDR2 SYDVKM. The V gene end was trimmed by 4 bases and the J gene end by 14 bases; junction bases not matched to a gene: 7. The CDR3 loop reads CASSSFRQGFF. As DNA, the CDR3 is TGTGCCAGCAGTTCCTTTCGACAGGGCTTCTTT.

The J gene is TRBJ1-2, the V gene TRBV6-1, with 9 bases lining up with TRBD1. Germline CDR1 reads MNHNS; CDR2 reads SASEGT. Trimming at V came to 9 bases and at J to 4 bases, leaving 6 bases not matched to a gene. The CDR3 covers 13 residues. CDR3 bases: TGTGCCAGTGTCACAGGGGGCATCTATGGCTACACCTTC. This translates into CASVTGGIYGYTF.

This clone appeared once. The chain uses TRBV5-4 and TRBJ2-5; 7 nucleotides line up with TRBD1. CDR3 length: 15 amino acids. The V and J ends lost 0 bases and 5 bases, in that order; junction bases with no gene match: 7. Germline-derived CDR1 and CDR2 are SGHNT and YYREEE (reference sequence). This chain's CDR3 is CASSLGQGGEETQYF. For the CDR3, the DNA is TGTGCCAGCAGCTTGGGACAGGGCGGTGAGGAGACCCAGTACTTC. The variable domain in full, with the rest retrieved from reference TRBV5-4 and TRBJ2-5, is ETGVTQSPTHLIKTRGQQVTLRCSSQSGHNTVSWYQQALGQGPQFIFQYYREEENGRGNFPPRFSGLQFPNYSSELNVNALELDDSALYLCASSLGQGGEETQYFGPGTRLLVL.

The chain links TRBV9 to TRBJ2-2; TRBD2 might be the D (5 bases). Per germline, CDR1 SGDLS and CDR2 YYNGEE. The CDR3 loop spans 14 amino acids. V was clipped by 0 bases and J by 6 bases, with 9 bases between them. The CDR3 here is CASSVATGSGELFF. CDR3 nucleotide sequence: TGTGCCAGCAGCGTAGCTACGGGGTCCGGGGAGCTGTTTTTT.

The chain couples TRBV11-3 to TRBJ2-3; D may match TRBD1 or TRBD2 (5 bases each). V was shortened by 1 base and J by 5 bases, with 10 bases between the two germline ends. This CDR3 region has 14 residues. In germline, CDR1 is SGHNT, CDR2 YENEEA. The DNA for the CDR3 is TGTGCCAGCAGCTTAGGAGGGCAGGGAGATACGCAGTATTTT. Translation: CASSLGGQGDTQYF.

The rearrangement joins TRBV5-4 to TRBJ2-2, with 7 bases fitting TRBD1. CDR1 and CDR2 from the germline V gene are SGHNT and YYREEE (reference sequence). The CDR3 is made up of 14 amino acids. V was pared by 4 bases and J by 4 bases, with 4 bases of the junction left unmatched. Written as DNA, the CDR3 is TGTGCCAGCAGCAGGGACAGATTCACCGGGGAGCTGTTTTTT. It yields the protein CASSRDRFTGELFF.

This chain connects TRBV19 to TRBJ1-5, with TRBD1 matching 12 bases. Losses at the gene ends were 6 bases for V and 9 bases for J; bases not matched to a gene: 6. This CDR3 region has 14 residues. CDR1 and CDR2 (germline): LNHDA, SQIVND (reference sequence). The CDR3 nucleotides are TGTGCCAGTAGCCGGGGACAGGGGGCATGGCCCCAGCATTTT. Translation: CASSRGQGAWPQHF.

This clone was recorded once. CDR3 DNA sequence: TGTGCCAGCAGCTTGGGGATTTCTAGCACAGATACGCAGTATTTT. This codes for CASSLGISSTDTQYF. The chain employs TRBV7-2 and TRBJ2-3; D ambiguous. V shed 3 bases and J shed 0 bases, with 10 bases lying between them. Germline V CDR1 and CDR2: SGHTA, FQGNSA. There are 15 residues in the CDR3. The full variable domain, its missing parts supplied by reference TRBV7-2 and TRBJ2-3, is GAGVSQSPSNKVTEKGKDVELRCDPISGHTALYWYRQSLGQGLEFLIYFQGNSAPDKSGLPSDRFSAERTGGSVSTLTIQRTQQEDSAVYLCASSLGISSTDTQYFGPGTRLTVL.

This clone has just one count. The rearrangement links TRBV5-1 to TRBJ1-1, with D tentatively TRBD1 (5 bases). Germline V lookup: CDR1 SGHRS, CDR2 YFSETQ. The CDR3 is 14 amino acids. V was clipped by 3 bases and J by 2 bases, with 11 bases between them. CDR3 residues: CASSSDRVNTEAFF. Written as DNA, the CDR3 is TGCGCCAGCAGCTCCGACAGAGTTAACACTGAAGCTTTCTTT.

The chain couples TRBV14 to TRBJ1-4, with D possibly being TRBD1 (6 bases). CDR3 size: 18 residues. Germline loops: CDR1 SGHDN, CDR2 FVKESK. Trimming removed 0 bases at V and 8 bases at J, with 22 bases between. The CDR3 DNA is TGTGCCAGCAGCCAAGATCAAAGGTTGACAGGAACGTCCGAAAAACTGTTTTTT. Protein product: CASSQDQRLTGTSEKLFF.

Here the CDR3 DNA reads TGTGCCAGCAGCGTTAGTGGAAGGACAGATACGCAGTATTTT. Translation: CASSVSGRTDTQYF. This sequence joins TRBV11-3 and TRBJ2-3; D unresolved. The CDR3 sequence is 14 residues long. Germline V CDR1 and CDR2: SGHNT, YENEEA. Between the trimmed V and J ends, which lost 5 bases and 3 bases, there was a span of 12 bases.

This clone appeared a single time. The genes are TRBV5-6 and TRBJ2-3; TRBD2 agrees at 16 bases. Trimming cost V 3 bases and J 3 bases; bases outside gene matches: 7. Germline CDR1 reads SGHDT; CDR2 reads YYEEEE. CDR3 size: 18 residues. The CDR3 loop reads CASSSGGLAGGSTDTQYF. DNA of the CDR3: TGTGCCAGCAGCTCCGGGGGACTAGCGGGAGGGTCAACAGATACGCAGTATTTT.

This sequence joins TRBV21-1 and TRBJ2-2; the table calls TRBD1, which could not be checked here. TRBV21-1 is flagged as a pseudogene. The length of the CDR3 is 15 residues. CDR3 nucleotide sequence: TGTGCCAGCAGCAAGGGTGGGGGCAACACCGGGGAGCTGTTTTTT. It encodes CASSKGGGNTGELFF.

The chain carries TRBV11-3 and TRBJ2-2, with no clear D. This CDR3 has 12 residues. The V end lost 3 bases, the J end lost 7 bases, and 6 bases lay between the germline ends. The germline V gene encodes CDR1 SGHNT and CDR2 YENEEA. CDR3: CASSFNVGELFF. CDR3 bases: TGTGCCAGCAGCTTTAACGTCGGGGAGCTGTTTTTT. Based on the CDR3 plus reference TRBV11-3 and TRBJ2-2, the full variable domain is EAGVVQSPRYKIIEKKQPVAFWCNPISGHNTLYWYLQNLGQGPELLIRYENEEAVDDSQLPKDRFSAERLKGVDSTLKIQPAELGDSAVYLCASSFNVGELFFGEGSRLTVL.

The chain has TRBV7-3 and TRBJ2-3; TRBD1 aligns across 9 bases. This CDR3 is 17 amino acids long. J was trimmed by 4 bases and V by 1 base; bases with no gene match: 9. Germline loops: CDR1 SGHTA, CDR2 FQGTGA. CDR3 sequence: CASSLNSPQGAADTQYF. As DNA, the CDR3 is TGTGCCAGCAGCTTAAATAGCCCACAGGGGGCCGCAGATACGCAGTATTTT. Complete variable domain (other parts from reference TRBV7-3 and TRBJ2-3): GAGVSQTPSNKVTEKGKYVELRCDPISGHTALYWYRQSLGQGPEFLIYFQGTGAADDSGLPNDRFFAVRPEGSVSTLKIQRTERGDSAVYLCASSLNSPQGAADTQYFGPGTRLTVL.

The V and J genes are TRBV14 and TRBJ2-7, with 8 bases matching TRBD1. This CDR3 comprises 18 residues. With V trimmed by 0 bases and J by 5 bases, 15 bases remained unmatched. Germline CDR1 SGHDN, CDR2 FVKESK. The CDR3 DNA is TGTGCCAGCAGCCAAGACCGATCCCTAACGCAGGGGGCGGACGAGCAGTACTTC. This codes for CASSQDRSLTQGADEQYF.

This clone has only a few counts. This sample also contains other DNA sequences that code for the same CDR3. The chain recombines TRBV5-1 with TRBJ2-1, with D perhaps matching TRBD2 (5 bases). The germline V and J ends were trimmed by 0 bases and 0 bases, with 10 bases remaining between them. CDR1 and CDR2 from the germline V gene are SGHRS and YFSETQ. The CDR3 is 16 amino acids. CDR3 loop: CASSLGLATSYNEQFF. The CDR3 DNA reads as TGCGCCAGCAGCTTGGGGCTAGCAACCTCCTACAATGAGCAGTTCTTC. The full variable domain, with the rest looked up from reference TRBV5-1 and TRBJ2-1, is KAGVTQTPRYLIKTRGQQVTLSCSPISGHRSVSWYQQTPGQGLQFLFEYFSETQRNKGNFPGRFSGRQFSNSRSEMNVSTLELGDSALYLCASSLGLATSYNEQFFGPGTRLTVL.

The sample holds one count of this clone. The CDR3 bases are TGTGCCTGGAGTGACCGGGACACACGTTTTGAGACCCAGTACTTC. Translation gives CAWSDRDTRFETQYF. The chain links TRBV30 to TRBJ2-5; D is perhaps TRBD1 (6 bases). The CDR3 consists of 15 residues. Trimming stripped 1 base from V and 5 bases from J, with 17 bases between. From germline, CDR1 is GTSNPN and CDR2 SVGIG (reference sequence).

This clone was seen only once. The chain carries TRBV6-6 and TRBJ1-1; possible D gene TRBD1, 6 bases. Trimming removed 2 bases from V and 3 bases from J, with 13 bases in between. The CDR3 consists of 15 residues. Germline V lookup: CDR1 MNHNY, CDR2 SVGAGI (reference sequence). The CDR3: CASSYGGLYYTEAFF. CDR3 in DNA: TGTGCCAGCAGTTACGGGGGCCTTTACTACACTGAAGCTTTCTTT.

This chain links TRBV28 with TRBJ1-1, with D perhaps matching TRBD1 (5 bases). V was clipped by 6 bases and J by 4 bases, with 15 bases between them. Germline assignment: CDR1 MDHEN and CDR2 SYDVKM. The CDR3 sequence is 14 residues long. CDR3 sequence: CASSPVRGGTEAFF. The CDR3 nucleotides read TGTGCCAGCAGCCCTGTCCGGGGGGGCACTGAAGCTTTCTTT.